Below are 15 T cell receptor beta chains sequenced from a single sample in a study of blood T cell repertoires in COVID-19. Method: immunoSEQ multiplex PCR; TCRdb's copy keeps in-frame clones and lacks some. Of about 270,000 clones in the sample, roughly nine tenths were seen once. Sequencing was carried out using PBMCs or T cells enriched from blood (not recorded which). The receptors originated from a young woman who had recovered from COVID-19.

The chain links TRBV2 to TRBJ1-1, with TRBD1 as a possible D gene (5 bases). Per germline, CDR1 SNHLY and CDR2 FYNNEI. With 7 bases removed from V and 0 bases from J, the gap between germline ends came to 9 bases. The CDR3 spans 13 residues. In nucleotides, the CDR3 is TGTGCCAGCAAGGACATTTTGAACACTGAAGCTTTCTTT. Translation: CASKDILNTEAFF.

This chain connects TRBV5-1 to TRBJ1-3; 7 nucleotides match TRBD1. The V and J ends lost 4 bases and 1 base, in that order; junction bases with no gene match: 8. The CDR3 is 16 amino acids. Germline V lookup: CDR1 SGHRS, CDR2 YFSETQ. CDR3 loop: CASSTNVQGSGNTIYF. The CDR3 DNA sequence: TGCGCCAGCAGCACGAACGTACAGGGGTCTGGAAACACCATATATTTT.

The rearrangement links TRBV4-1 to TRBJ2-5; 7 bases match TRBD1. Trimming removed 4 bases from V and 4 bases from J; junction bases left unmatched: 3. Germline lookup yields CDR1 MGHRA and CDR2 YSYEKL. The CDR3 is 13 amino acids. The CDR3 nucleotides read TGCGCCAGCAGCCTCAGACAGGGAGAGACCCAGTACTTC. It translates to CASSLRQGETQYF.

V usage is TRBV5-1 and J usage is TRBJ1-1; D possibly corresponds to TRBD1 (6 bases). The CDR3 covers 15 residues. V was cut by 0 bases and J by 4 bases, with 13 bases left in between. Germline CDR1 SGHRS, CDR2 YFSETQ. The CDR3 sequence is CASSLAAGESTEAFF. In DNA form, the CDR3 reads TGCGCCAGCAGCTTGGCCGCAGGGGAGAGCACTGAAGCTTTCTTT.

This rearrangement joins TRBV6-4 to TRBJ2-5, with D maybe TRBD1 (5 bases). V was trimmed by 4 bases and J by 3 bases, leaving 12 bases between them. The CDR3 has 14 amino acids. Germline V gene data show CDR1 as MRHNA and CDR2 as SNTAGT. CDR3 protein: CASSGGAYEETQYF. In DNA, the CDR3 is TGTGCCAGCAGTGGTGGGGCCTACGAAGAGACCCAGTACTTC.

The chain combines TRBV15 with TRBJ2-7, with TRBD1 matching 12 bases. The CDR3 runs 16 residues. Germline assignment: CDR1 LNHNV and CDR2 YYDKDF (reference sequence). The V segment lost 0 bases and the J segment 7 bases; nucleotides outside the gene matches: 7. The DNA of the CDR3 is TGTGCCACCAGCAGAGAGAGGGGGACAGGGGGCGAAGAGCAGTACTTC. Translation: CATSRERGTGGEEQYF. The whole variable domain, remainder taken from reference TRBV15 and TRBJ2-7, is DAMVIQNPRYQVTQFGKPVTLSCSQTLNHNVMYWYQQKSSQAPKLLFHYYDKDFNNEADTPDNFQSRRPNTSFCFLDIRSPGLGDTAMYLCATSRERGTGGEEQYFGPGTRLTVT.

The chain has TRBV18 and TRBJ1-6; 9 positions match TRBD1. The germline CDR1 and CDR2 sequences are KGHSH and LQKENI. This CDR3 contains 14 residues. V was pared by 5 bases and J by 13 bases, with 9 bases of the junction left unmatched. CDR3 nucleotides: TGTGCCAGCTCAGCCGGACAGGGGCCCGACCCCCTCCACTTT. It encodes CASSAGQGPDPLHF.

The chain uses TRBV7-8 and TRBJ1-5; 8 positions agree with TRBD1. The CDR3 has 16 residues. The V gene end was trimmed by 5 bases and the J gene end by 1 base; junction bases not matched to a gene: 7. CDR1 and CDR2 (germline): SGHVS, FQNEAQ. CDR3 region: CASSPQGVQSNQPQHF. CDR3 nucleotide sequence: TGTGCCAGCAGCCCACAGGGGGTACAAAGCAATCAGCCCCAGCATTTT.

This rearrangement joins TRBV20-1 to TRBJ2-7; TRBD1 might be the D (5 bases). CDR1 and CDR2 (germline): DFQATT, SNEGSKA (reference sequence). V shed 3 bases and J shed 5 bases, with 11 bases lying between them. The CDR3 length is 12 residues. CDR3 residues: CSASGGRDEQYF. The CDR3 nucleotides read TGCAGTGCTAGTGGTGGCAGGGACGAGCAGTACTTC.

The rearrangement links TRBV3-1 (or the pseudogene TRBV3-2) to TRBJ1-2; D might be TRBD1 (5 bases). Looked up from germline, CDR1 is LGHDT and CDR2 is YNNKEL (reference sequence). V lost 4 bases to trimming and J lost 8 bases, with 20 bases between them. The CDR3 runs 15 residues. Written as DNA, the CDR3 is TGTGCCAGCAGCCCCTCAGGGATGGGGACTATGGGCTACACCTTC. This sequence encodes CASSPSGMGTMGYTF.

CDR3 sequence (DNA): TGCGCCAGCAGTAGCCCCACAGGGTCGGAAGCTTTCTTT. Its translation is CASSSPTGSEAFF. V and J are TRBV10-1 and TRBJ1-1; D perhaps matches TRBD1 (6 bases). CDR3 length equals 13 residues. V was cut by 5 bases and J by 8 bases, with 15 bases left in between. Per germline, CDR1 WNHNN and CDR2 SYGVQD (reference sequence).

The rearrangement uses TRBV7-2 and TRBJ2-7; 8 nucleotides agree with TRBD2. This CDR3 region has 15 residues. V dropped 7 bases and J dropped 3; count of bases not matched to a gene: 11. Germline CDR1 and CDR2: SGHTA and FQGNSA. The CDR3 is CASTGGQGRFYEQYF. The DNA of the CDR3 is TGTGCCAGCACGGGAGGGCAGGGTCGTTTCTACGAGCAGTACTTC.

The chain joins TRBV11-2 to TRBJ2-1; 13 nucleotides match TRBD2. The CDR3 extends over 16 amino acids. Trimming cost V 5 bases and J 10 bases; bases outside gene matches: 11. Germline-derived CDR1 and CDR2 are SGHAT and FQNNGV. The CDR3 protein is CASSLGRRTSGGEQFF. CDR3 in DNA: TGTGCCAGCAGCCTAGGCCGGAGGACTAGCGGGGGCGAGCAGTTCTTC. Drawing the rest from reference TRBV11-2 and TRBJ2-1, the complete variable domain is EAGVAQSPRYKIIEKRQSVAFWCNPISGHATLYWYQQILGQGPKLLIQFQNNGVVDDSQLPKDRFSAERLKGVDSTLKIQPAKLEDSAVYLCASSLGRRTSGGEQFFGPGTRLTVL.

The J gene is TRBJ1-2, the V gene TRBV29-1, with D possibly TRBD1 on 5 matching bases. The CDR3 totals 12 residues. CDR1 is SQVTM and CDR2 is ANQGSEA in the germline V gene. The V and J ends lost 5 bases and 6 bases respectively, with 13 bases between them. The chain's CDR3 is CSVPLGGNGYTF. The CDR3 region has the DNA TGCAGCGTTCCCCTCGGGGGGAATGGCTACACCTTC.

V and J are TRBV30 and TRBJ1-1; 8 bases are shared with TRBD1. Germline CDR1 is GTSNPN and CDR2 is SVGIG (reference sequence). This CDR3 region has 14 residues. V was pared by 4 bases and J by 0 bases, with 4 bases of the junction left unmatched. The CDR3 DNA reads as TGTGCCTGGACCCGACAGGGGCTGAACACTGAAGCTTTCTTT. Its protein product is CAWTRQGLNTEAFF.